A single sample is the source of the 10 T cell receptor beta chains below, sequenced in a study of T cells in Graves' hyperthyroidism and ophthalmopathy. Regions amplified from RNA transcripts were the TCR beta CDR3 regions. Using the HTBI primer set, a first-round RT-PCR was run on the TCR CDR3. MiXCR, applied by TCRdb to the multiplex PCR reads, yields one record per CDR3 protein. The sample lists around 440,000 distinct CDR3 sequences, roughly 14% occurring once. The sequencing sample was made of blood. The source of these receptors is a woman aged 18-29 years with Graves' hyperthyroidism.

The table lists this clonotype with many counts. The chain employs TRBV9 and TRBJ2-5; D is possibly TRBD2 (6 bases). Trimming took 0 bases from V and 2 from J, leaving 8 bases between them. The CDR3 extends over 14 amino acids. The germline CDR1 and CDR2 sequences are SGDLS and YYNGEE. The CDR3 DNA follows: TGTGCCAGCAGCGTAGGCGGGGTTCAAGAGACCCAGTACTTC. Its translation is CASSVGGVQETQYF.

The rearrangement uses TRBV7-9 and TRBJ1-1; D perhaps matches TRBD1 (5 bases). There are 16 residues in the CDR3. From germline, CDR1 is SEHNR and CDR2 FQNEAQ (reference sequence). Trimming removed 0 bases from V and 4 bases from J, with 15 bases in between. DNA of the CDR3: TGTGCCAGCAGCTTAGCGTCGGCAGGGAGCTCCACTGAAGCTTTCTTT. Amino acid sequence: CASSLASAGSSTEAFF.

This clonotype came up many times. This chain connects TRBV27 to TRBJ1-1; a possible D gene is TRBD1 (5 bases). CDR1 MNHEY and CDR2 SMNVEV come from the germline V gene (reference sequence). The V and J ends lost 7 bases and 8 bases respectively, with 11 bases between them. The CDR3 contains 11 residues. The DNA for the CDR3 is TGTGCCAGCAAGGGGAACGTGGAAGCTTTCTTT. Translated, it gives CASKGNVEAFF.

The chain joins TRBV7-2 to TRBJ1-2; D remains ambiguous. The germline V and J ends were trimmed by 1 base and 6 bases, with 18 bases remaining between them. CDR3 length equals 16 residues. Germline CDR1 is SGHTA and CDR2 is FQGNSA. CDR3 nucleotides: TGTGCCAGCAGCTTAGGGACGGGCCTCTCGAGGAATGGCTACACCTTC. It yields the protein CASSLGTGLSRNGYTF.

The gene calls are TRBV2 and TRBJ1-1; D unresolved. The CDR3 sequence is 15 residues long. Per the germline V gene, CDR1 is SNHLY and CDR2 is FYNNEI. The V end lost 11 bases, the J end lost 4 bases, and 23 bases lay between the germline ends. DNA for the CDR3: TGTGCCGGACGCAACCCCCCCGCGGGCCCCACTGAAGCTTTCTTT. As protein: CAGRNPPAGPTEAFF. The full variable domain, in which reference TRBV2 and TRBJ1-1 provide the parts outside the CDR3, is EPEVTQTPSHQVTQMGQEVILRCVPISNHLYFYWYRQILGQKVEFLVSFYNNEISEKSEIFDDQFSVERPDGSNFTLKIRSTKLEDSAMYFCAGRNPPAGPTEAFFGQGTRLTVV.

This clonotype was seen repeatedly, ten times or more. The rearrangement links TRBV10-3 to TRBJ1-1, with 9 bases aligning to TRBD1. The CDR3 runs to 16 residues. V was clipped by 5 bases and J by 1 base; unmatched bases: 8. Germline CDR1 ENHRY, CDR2 SYGVKD. CDR3 protein: CAISRRDRDQNTEAFF. Here the CDR3 DNA reads TGTGCCATCAGTCGACGGGACAGGGATCAGAACACTGAAGCTTTCTTT.

The rearrangement links TRBV7-2 to TRBJ1-6; no firm D call. Trimming cost V 4 bases and J 0 bases, with 4 bases left between them. The CDR3 contains 14 residues. From germline, CDR1 is SGHTA and CDR2 FQGNSA. The CDR3 sequence: CASSSSSYNSPLHF. The DNA for the CDR3 is TGTGCCAGCAGCTCGAGCTCCTATAATTCACCCCTCCACTTT.

A remark on this clonotype: A junction end diverges from the germline sequence, so it may reflect a read error. V is TRBV3-1 and J is TRBJ2-4, with D perhaps TRBD1 (7 bases). Germline assignment: CDR1 LGHDT and CDR2 YNNKEL (reference sequence). This CDR3 contains 17 residues. CDR3 loop: CASSPLSGGGAKNIQHF. For the CDR3, the DNA is TGTGCCAGCAGCCCCCTTTCAGGGGGAGGAGCCAAAAACATTCAGCACTTC.

In its sample, this clonotype was seen a few times. The rearrangement joins TRBV28 to TRBJ1-4; 8 bases line up with TRBD1. Germline loops: CDR1 MDHEN, CDR2 SYDVKM. The CDR3 runs 15 residues. Trimming cost V 6 bases and J 3 bases; bases outside gene matches: 6. CDR3 region: CASSDQGAANEKLFF. The CDR3 DNA sequence: TGTGCCAGCAGCGATCAGGGGGCGGCTAATGAAAAACTGTTTTTT. Using reference TRBV28 and TRBJ1-4 for the parts outside the CDR3, the full variable domain is DVKVTQSSRYLVKRTGEKVFLECVQDMDHENMFWYRQDPGLGLRLIYFSYDVKMKEKGDIPEGYSVSREKKERFSLILESASTNQTSMYLCASSDQGAANEKLFFGSGTQLSVL.

This clonotype was seen a few times. The V and J genes are TRBV6-2 or TRBV6-3 and TRBJ2-2; D not certain. CDR1 MNHEY and CDR2 SVGEGT come from the germline V gene. V was shortened by 6 bases and J by 2 bases, with 10 bases between the two germline ends. CDR3 size: 14 residues. The CDR3, as DNA: TGTGCCAGCAGGGGGTTGGGAAACACCGGGGAGCTGTTTTTT. It specifies CASRGLGNTGELFF.